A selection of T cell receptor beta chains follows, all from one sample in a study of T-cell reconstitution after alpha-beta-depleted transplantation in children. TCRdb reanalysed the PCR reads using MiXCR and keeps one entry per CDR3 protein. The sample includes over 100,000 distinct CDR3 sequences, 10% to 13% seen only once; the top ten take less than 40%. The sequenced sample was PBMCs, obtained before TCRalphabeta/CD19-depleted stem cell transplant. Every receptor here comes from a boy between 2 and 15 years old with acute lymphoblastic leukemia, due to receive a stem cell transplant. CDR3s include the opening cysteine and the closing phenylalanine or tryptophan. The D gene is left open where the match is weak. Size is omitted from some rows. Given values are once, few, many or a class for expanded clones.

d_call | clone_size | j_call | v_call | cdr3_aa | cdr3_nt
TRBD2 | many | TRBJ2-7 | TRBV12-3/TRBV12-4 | CASSYSSGRFRYEQYF | TGTGCCAGCAGTTATTCTAGCGGGAGGTTTCGCTATGAGCAGTACTTC
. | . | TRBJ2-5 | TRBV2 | CASSEVRYGAAETQYF | TGTGCCAGCAGTGAGGTTCGGTATGGGGCTGCAGAGACCCAGTACTTC
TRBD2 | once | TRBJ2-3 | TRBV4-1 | CASSQDRGLAGVSYF | TGCGCCAGCAGCCAAGATCGGGGACTAGCGGGAGTGTCTTATTTT
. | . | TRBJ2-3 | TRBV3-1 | CATCQPRQNTDTQYF | TGTGCCACCTGCCAGCCCAGACAAAACACAGATACGCAGTATTTT
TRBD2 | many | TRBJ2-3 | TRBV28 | CASSPLLSSGTDTQYF | TGTGCCAGCAGTCCCCTTTTGAGTAGCGGGACAGATACGCAGTATTTT
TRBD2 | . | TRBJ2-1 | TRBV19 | CASSLLASGRATYNEQFF | TGTGCCAGTAGTCTATTGGCTAGCGGGAGGGCCACCTACAATGAGCAGTTCTTC
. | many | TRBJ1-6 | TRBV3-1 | CASSSSPGARGDSPLHF | TGTGCCAGCAGCTCATCCCCGGGGGCCAGGGGCGATTCACCCCTCCACTTT
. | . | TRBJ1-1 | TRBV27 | CASSLSNRNTEAFF | TGTGCCAGCAGTTTATCGAACAGGAACACTGAAGCTTTCTTT
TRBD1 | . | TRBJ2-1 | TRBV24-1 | CATSRDSWNEQFF | TGTGCCACCAGCCGGGACAGTTGGAATGAGCAGTTCTTC
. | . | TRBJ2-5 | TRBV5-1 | CASSFDSQKETQYF | TGCGCCAGCAGCTTTGACTCTCAAAAAGAGACCCAGTACTTC
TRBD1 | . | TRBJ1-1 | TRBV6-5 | CASSYGQGNTEAFF | TGTGCCAGCAGTTACGGACAGGGGAACACTGAAGCTTTCTTT
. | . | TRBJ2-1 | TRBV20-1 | CSAQDSLNPRGEQFF | TGCAGTGCTCAGGACAGCCTCAACCCTCGGGGTGAGCAGTTCTTC
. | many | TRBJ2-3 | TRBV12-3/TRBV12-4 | CASSLRGSGTDTQYF | TGTGCCAGCAGTTTACGGGGAAGTGGCACAGATACGCAGTATTTT
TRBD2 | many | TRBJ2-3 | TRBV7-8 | CASSPLKREGRSDTQYF | TGTGCCAGCAGCCCGCTAAAGCGGGAGGGCCGGTCAGATACGCAGTATTTT
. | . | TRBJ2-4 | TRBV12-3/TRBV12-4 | CASTSHGVAKNIQYF | TGTGCCAGCACCAGCCACGGGGTAGCCAAAAACATTCAGTACTTC
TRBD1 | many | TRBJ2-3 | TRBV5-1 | CASSLGSGGADTQYF | TGCGCCAGCAGCTTGGGATCAGGGGGCGCAGATACGCAGTATTTT
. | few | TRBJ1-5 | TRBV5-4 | CASSLFGQINQPQHF | TGTGCCAGCAGCTTATTCGGACAGATAAATCAGCCCCAGCATTTT
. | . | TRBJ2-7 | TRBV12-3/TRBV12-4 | CASTGAPAPFYEQYF | TGTGCCAGCACAGGTGCTCCAGCTCCATTCTACGAGCAGTACTTC
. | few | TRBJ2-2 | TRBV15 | CATSRATGSTGELFF | TGTGCCACCAGCAGGGCGACCGGGTCCACCGGGGAGCTGTTTTTT
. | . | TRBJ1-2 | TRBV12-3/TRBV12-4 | CASSLGTVYGYTF | TGTGCCAGCAGTTTAGGGACAGTCTATGGCTACACCTTC
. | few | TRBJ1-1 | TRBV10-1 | CASSNTGRAFF | TGCGCCAGCAGTAATACGGGAAGAGCTTTCTTT
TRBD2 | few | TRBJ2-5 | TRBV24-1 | CATSEPSGQETQYF | TGTGCCACCAGTGAGCCTAGCGGTCAGGAGACCCAGTACTTC
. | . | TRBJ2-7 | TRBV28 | CASSGQLYEQYF | TGTGCCAGCAGCGGACAGCTCTACGAGCAGTACTTC
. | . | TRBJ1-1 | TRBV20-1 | CSARGMEGHTEAFF | TGCAGTGCTAGGGGGATGGAGGGCCACACTGAAGCTTTCTTT
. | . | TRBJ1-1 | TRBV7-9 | CASSVMNTEAFF | TGTGCCAGCAGCGTCATGAACACTGAAGCTTTCTTT
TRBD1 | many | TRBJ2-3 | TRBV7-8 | CASRRDRGSDTQYF | TGTGCCAGCAGACGGGACAGGGGATCAGATACGCAGTATTTT
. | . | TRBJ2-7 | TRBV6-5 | CASSYPPTYEQYF | TGTGCCAGCAGTTACCCGCCCACCTACGAGCAGTACTTC
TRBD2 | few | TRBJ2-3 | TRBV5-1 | CASSHIPGLAGSTDTQYF | TGCGCCAGCAGCCACATCCCGGGACTAGCGGGGAGCACAGATACGCAGTATTTT